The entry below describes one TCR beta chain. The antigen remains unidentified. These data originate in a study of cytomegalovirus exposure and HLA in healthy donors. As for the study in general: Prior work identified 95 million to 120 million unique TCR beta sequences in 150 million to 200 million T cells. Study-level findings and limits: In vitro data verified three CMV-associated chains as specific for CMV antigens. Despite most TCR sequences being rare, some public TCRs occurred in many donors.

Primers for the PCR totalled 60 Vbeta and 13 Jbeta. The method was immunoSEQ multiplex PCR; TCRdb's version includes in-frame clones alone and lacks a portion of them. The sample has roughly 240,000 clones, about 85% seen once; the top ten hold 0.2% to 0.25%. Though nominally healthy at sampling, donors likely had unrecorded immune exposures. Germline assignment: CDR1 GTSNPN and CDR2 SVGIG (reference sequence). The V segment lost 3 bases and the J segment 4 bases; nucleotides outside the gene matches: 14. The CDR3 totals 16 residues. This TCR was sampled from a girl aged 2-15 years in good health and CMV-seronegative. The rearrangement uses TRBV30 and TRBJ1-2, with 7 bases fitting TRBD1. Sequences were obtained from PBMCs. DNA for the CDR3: TGTGCCTGGAGGGGCGCCCGGGACAGAGTCGCCTATGGCTACACCTTC. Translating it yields CAWRGARDRVAYGYTF.